Many counts were recorded for the clone carrying this T cell receptor beta chain. Its target is unknown. The data were taken from a study of T cells in Graves' hyperthyroidism and ophthalmopathy. Study at large: The blood sample was taken at first diagnosis, before treatment began.

V lost 5 bases to trimming and J lost 0 bases; unmatched junction nucleotides: 3. The CDR3 has 15 amino acids. Germline V gene lookup returns CDR1 SEHNR and CDR2 FQNEAQ (reference sequence). RNA transcripts were the template for amplifying TCR beta CDR3 regions. The HTBI primer set was used in a first-round RT-PCR of the TCR CDR3. TCRdb reprocessed the multiplex PCR reads via MiXCR and lists one record per CDR3 protein. This table holds 400,000 to 550,000 distinct CDR3 sequences, around 14% found once. Findings of the study overall: Ophthalmopathy could be told apart from stable hyperthyroidism with a 13 V-J model. Blood also showed most of the thyroid clonotypes that were expanded above 0.001.

This TCR was sampled from a woman younger than 30 with Graves' hyperthyroidism. V usage is TRBV7-9 and J usage is TRBJ2-2; 7 bases map to TRBD1. Sequenced material: blood. The CDR3 region has the DNA TGTGCCAGCAGCCCCGGGACAGCGAACACCGGGGAGCTGTTTTTT. This translates into CASSPGTANTGELFF. The whole variable domain, remainder taken from reference TRBV7-9 and TRBJ2-2, is DTGVSQNPRHKITKRGQNVTFRCDPISEHNRLYWYRQTLGQGPEFLTYFQNEAQLEKSRLLSDRFSAERPKGSFSTLEIQRTEQGDSAMYLCASSPGTANTGELFFGEGSRLTVL.